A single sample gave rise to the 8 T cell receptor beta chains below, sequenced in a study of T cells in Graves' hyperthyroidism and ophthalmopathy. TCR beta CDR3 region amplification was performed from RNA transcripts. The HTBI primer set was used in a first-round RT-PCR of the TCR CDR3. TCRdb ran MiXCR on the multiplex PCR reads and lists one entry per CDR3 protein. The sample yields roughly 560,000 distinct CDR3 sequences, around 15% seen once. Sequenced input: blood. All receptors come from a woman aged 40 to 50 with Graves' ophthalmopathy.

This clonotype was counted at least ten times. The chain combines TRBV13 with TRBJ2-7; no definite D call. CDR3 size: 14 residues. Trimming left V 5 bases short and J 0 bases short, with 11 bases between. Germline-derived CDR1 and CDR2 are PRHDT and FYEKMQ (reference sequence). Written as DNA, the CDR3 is TGTGCCAGCAGCGGCTTCAGGAGCTCCTACGAGCAGTACTTC. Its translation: CASSGFRSSYEQYF. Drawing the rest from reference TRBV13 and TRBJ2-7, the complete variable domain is AAGVIQSPRHLIKEKRETATLKCYPIPRHDTVYWYQQGPGQDPQFLISFYEKMQSDKGSIPDRFSAQQFSDYHSELNMSSLELGDSALYFCASSGFRSSYEQYFGPGTRLTVT.

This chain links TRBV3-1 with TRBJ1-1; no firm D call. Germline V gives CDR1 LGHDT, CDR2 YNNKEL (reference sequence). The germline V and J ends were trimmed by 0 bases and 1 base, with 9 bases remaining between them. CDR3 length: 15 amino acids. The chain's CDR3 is CASSQEAHSNTEAFF. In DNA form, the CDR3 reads TGTGCCAGCAGCCAAGAGGCGCACTCGAACACTGAAGCTTTCTTT. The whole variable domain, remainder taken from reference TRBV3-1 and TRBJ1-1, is DTAVSQTPKYLVTQMGNDKSIKCEQNLGHDTMYWYKQDSKKFLKIMFSYNNKELIINETVPNRFSPKSPDKAHLNLHINSLELGDSAVYFCASSQEAHSNTEAFFGQGTRLTVV.

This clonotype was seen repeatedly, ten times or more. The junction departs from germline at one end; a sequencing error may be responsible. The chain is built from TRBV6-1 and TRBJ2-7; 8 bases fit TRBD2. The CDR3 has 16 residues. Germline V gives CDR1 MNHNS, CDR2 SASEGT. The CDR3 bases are TGTGCCATCAGTGAAGGGCTAGCGGGCAACCCCTACGAGCAGTACTTC. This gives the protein CAISEGLAGNPYEQYF.

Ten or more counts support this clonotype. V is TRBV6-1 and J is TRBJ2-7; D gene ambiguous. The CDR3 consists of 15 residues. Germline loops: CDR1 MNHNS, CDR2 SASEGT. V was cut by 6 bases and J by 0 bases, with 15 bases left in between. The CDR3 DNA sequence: TGTGCCAGCAGGCAAAGGGCGACCCTCTCCTACGAGCAGTACTTC. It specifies CASRQRATLSYEQYF.

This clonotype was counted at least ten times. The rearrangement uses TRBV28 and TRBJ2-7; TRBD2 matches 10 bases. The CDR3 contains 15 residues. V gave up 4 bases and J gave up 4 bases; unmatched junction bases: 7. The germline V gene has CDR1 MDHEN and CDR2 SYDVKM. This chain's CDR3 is CASSSPSGRGYEQYF. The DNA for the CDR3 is TGTGCCAGCAGTTCCCCTAGCGGGAGAGGATACGAGCAGTACTTC.

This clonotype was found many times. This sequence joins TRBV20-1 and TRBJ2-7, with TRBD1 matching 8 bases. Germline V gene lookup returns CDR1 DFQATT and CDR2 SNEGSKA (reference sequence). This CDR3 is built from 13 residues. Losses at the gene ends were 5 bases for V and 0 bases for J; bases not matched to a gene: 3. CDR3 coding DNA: TGCAGTGCTGAAGACAGGGGCTCCTACGAGCAGTACTTC. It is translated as CSAEDRGSYEQYF.

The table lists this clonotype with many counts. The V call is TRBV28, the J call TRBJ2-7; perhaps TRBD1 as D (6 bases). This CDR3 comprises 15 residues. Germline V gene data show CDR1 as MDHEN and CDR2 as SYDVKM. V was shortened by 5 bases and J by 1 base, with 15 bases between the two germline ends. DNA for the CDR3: TGTGCCAGCAGTACCTACAGGGCCGGGTCCTACGAGCAGTACTTC. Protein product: CASSTYRAGSYEQYF.

The CDR3 DNA is TGTGCCAGCAGTTCCGGTATGACAGGAATCCAGAACACTGAAGCTTTCTTT. Translated, it gives CASSSGMTGIQNTEAFF. V usage is TRBV28 and J usage is TRBJ1-1; tentatively, D is TRBD1 (6 bases). CDR1 is MDHEN and CDR2 is SYDVKM in the germline V gene. The CDR3 is 17 amino acids. Trimming removed 4 bases from V and 1 base from J, with 19 bases in between.